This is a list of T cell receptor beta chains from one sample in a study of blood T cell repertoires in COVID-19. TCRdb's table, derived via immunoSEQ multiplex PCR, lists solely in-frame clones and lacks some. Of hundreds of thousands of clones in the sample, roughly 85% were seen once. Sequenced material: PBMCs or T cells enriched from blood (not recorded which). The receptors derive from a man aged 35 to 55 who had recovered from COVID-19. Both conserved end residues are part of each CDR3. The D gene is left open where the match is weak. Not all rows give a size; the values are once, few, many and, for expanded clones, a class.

TGCGCCAGCAGCAACACTGTCTTGGGAGACGAGCAGTACTTC CASSNTVLGDEQYF TRBV5-1 NA TRBJ2-7 NA
TGTGCCAGCAGCTTAGAGGCGGGAGAGAACTACGAGCAGTACTTC CASSLEAGENYEQYF TRBV11-2 TRBD2 TRBJ2-7 NA
TGTGCCAGCAGCTTAGAACAAAACACTGAAGCTTTCTTT CASSLEQNTEAFF TRBV7-9 NA TRBJ1-1 once
TGTGCCAGCAGCTTGGTGGGGCCGAATCAGCCCCAGCATTTT CASSLVGPNQPQHF TRBV5-5 NA TRBJ1-5 NA
TGTGCCAGCAGCGTAGGCGGGAGGTGGACAGATACGCAGTATTTT CASSVGGRWTDTQYF TRBV9 TRBD2 TRBJ2-3 NA
TGTGCCAGCAGCTTAGAAGTTGGGAGTCGGGATGAGCAGTTCTTC CASSLEVGSRDEQFF TRBV11-2 NA TRBJ2-1 NA
TGTGCCAGCAGCCCCGGCGGACATCTTAATGAAAAACTGTTTTTT CASSPGGHLNEKLFF TRBV11-3 NA TRBJ1-4 NA
TGTGCCAGCAGCGGGGCAGGCGCGTATGAAGCTTTCTTT CASSGAGAYEAFF TRBV9 NA TRBJ1-1 few
TGCGCCAGCAGCCAAACTCTAGGGGGCGCGTTAGAGCCCCAGCATTTT CASSQTLGGALEPQHF TRBV4-1 TRBD1 TRBJ1-5 NA
TGTGCCAGCAGTTACTCCGGACTAGCGTCTACAGATACGCAGTATTTT CASSYSGLASTDTQYF TRBV6-5 TRBD2 TRBJ2-3 NA
TGTGCCAGCAGTCTACAGGGTCCAAGTGGCTACACCTTC CASSLQGPSGYTF TRBV5-8 NA TRBJ1-2 NA
TGTGCCAGCAGTGGTGGACAGGTGATCTCCTACGAGCAGTACTTC CASSGGQVISYEQYF TRBV2 TRBD1 TRBJ2-7 NA
TGTGCCAGCAGTTCTGTTAGCGGGAGCACAGATACGCAGTATTTT CASSSVSGSTDTQYF TRBV2 TRBD2 TRBJ2-3 NA
TGTGCCACCAGCAAGCGGACGGGGAATTCACCCCTCCACTTT CATSKRTGNSPLHF TRBV15 NA TRBJ1-6 once
TGTGCCAGCAGTTACAAGGGGCCCTCTAGCAATCAGCCCCAGCATTTT CASSYKGPSSNQPQHF TRBV6-5 NA TRBJ1-5 NA
TGTGCCAGCAGCTTAGGCACAGGGGATACTGAAGCTTTCTTT CASSLGTGDTEAFF TRBV7-9 TRBD1 TRBJ1-1 once
TGTGCCAGCAGCGGCGGGCCGACTAACTATGGCTACACCTTC CASSGGPTNYGYTF TRBV9 NA TRBJ1-2 NA
TGTGCCAGCAGTGGGACAGAAAAACCGTTCTTC CASSGTEKPFF TRBV3-1/TRBV3-2 TRBD1 TRBJ2-1 NA
TGTGCCAGCAGCTTATCCAGCCAGGGCCATCAGCCCCAGCATTTT CASSLSSQGHQPQHF TRBV13 NA TRBJ1-5 NA
TGTGCCAGCAGCTTAGGGGCCAGGGTCACCGGGGAGCTGTTTTTT CASSLGARVTGELFF TRBV7-2 NA TRBJ2-2 NA
TGTGCCTGGACCGGGGGTAATTCACCCCTCCACTTT CAWTGGNSPLHF TRBV30 NA TRBJ1-6 NA
TGCGCCAGCAGCTCCCCGACAGAGAACACTGAAGCTTTCTTT CASSSPTENTEAFF TRBV5-1 NA TRBJ1-1 NA
TGTGCCAGCAGCTTAACGGGAGGACACATGCTATCCACAGATACGCAGTATTTT CASSLTGGHMLSTDTQYF TRBV7-2 TRBD2 TRBJ2-3 once
TGTGCCAGCAGCCCCCGTGGACTAGCGGGAGAAAAGACCCAGTACTTC CASSPRGLAGEKTQYF TRBV28 TRBD2 TRBJ2-5 NA
TGTGCCAGCAGTAACACAGGGGTACTTAATTCACCCCTCCACTTT CASSNTGVLNSPLHF TRBV6-6 TRBD1 TRBJ1-6 once
TGTGCCAGCAGCCAAGATCAAGGACAGGCCTCCTACGAGCAGTACTTC CASSQDQGQASYEQYF TRBV4-2 TRBD1 TRBJ2-7 NA
TGCGCCAGCAGCCAAGAATCCGCACTAGGCAATGAGCAGTTCTTC CASSQESALGNEQFF TRBV4-1 NA TRBJ2-1 NA
TGTGCCAGCAGCTTCGCTGGGGAGCAAACGCAGTATTTT CASSFAGEQTQYF TRBV16 NA TRBJ2-3 NA
TGTGCCAGCAGCGGAGTAGACGGCACTGAAGCTTTCTTT CASSGVDGTEAFF TRBV7-9 NA TRBJ1-1 NA
TGTGCCAGCAGCGTAGCGGAGGGGCACTCCTACGAGCAGTACTTC CASSVAEGHSYEQYF TRBV9 NA TRBJ2-7 NA
TGTGCCAGCAGCCTTCTTACCCAGAAGAAGAACACTGAAGCTTTCTTT CASSLLTQKKNTEAFF TRBV6-6 NA TRBJ1-1 NA
TGCGCCAGCAGCCAAGACCGGAGAAGGAGGGTGGGAGAGACCCAGTACTTC CASSQDRRRRVGETQYF TRBV4-3 NA TRBJ2-5 once
TGTGCCAGCAGTTACTGGGGACAGGGGGCAACCGGGGAGCTGTTTTTT CASSYWGQGATGELFF TRBV6-5 TRBD1 TRBJ2-2 NA
TGTGCCAGCAGCCAAGACAGGGGTTTTATCTATGAGCAGTTCTTC CASSQDRGFIYEQFF TRBV7-3 TRBD1 TRBJ2-1 NA
TGCGCCAGCAGCCGGGGCCTCGAGGTGGGGGAGCAGTACTTC CASSRGLEVGEQYF TRBV4-1 NA TRBJ2-7 NA
TGTGCCACCAGCGGGGGGTCTCGGGCGGGTCAGCCCCAGCATTTT CATSGGSRAGQPQHF TRBV15 NA TRBJ1-5 few
TGCGCCAGCAATTTGGGGACAGCGAGCTACGAGCAGTACTTC CASNLGTASYEQYF TRBV5-1 TRBD1 TRBJ2-7 NA
TGTGCCAGCAGCAGTGCCAGGGGGGCGGTTCAAGAGACCCAGTACTTC CASSSARGAVQETQYF TRBV27 NA TRBJ2-5 NA
TGTGCCAGCAGTTTACCTCCCGGGACTGAAGCTTTCTTT CASSLPPGTEAFF TRBV12-3/TRBV12-4 NA TRBJ1-1 NA
TGTGCCAGTAGGGGACAGGGGGCCGAAGAGCAGTACTTC CASRGQGAEEQYF TRBV19 TRBD1 TRBJ2-7 NA
TGTGCCATCAGTGGCGACCGGACAGGGGGCTACGAGCAGTACTTC CAISGDRTGGYEQYF TRBV10-3 TRBD1 TRBJ2-7 NA
TGCAGCGGGGCCGGACGGGGCTATGGCTACACCTTC CSGAGRGYGYTF TRBV29-1 NA TRBJ1-2 NA
TGTGCAAGTCGCTTAGCGGACAGCTACGAGCAGTACTTC CASRLADSYEQYF TRBV12-2 NA TRBJ2-7 NA
TGTGCCAGCAGCTTAGTCCCAGGGGGGATAGGAAATTCACCCCTCCACTTT CASSLVPGGIGNSPLHF TRBV11-2 TRBD1 TRBJ1-6 once
TGTGCCAGCAGAAGACGTCTCCGGGAAAACATTCAGTACTTC CASRRRLRENIQYF TRBV2 NA TRBJ2-4 NA
TGCGCCAGCAGCCAAGGCTGGTTAGGACAGCAAGAGACCCAGTACTTC CASSQGWLGQQETQYF TRBV4-1 NA TRBJ2-5 NA
TGTGCCAGCAGCCAAGAGTGGCTAGCGCTAGACGAGCAGTACTTC CASSQEWLALDEQYF TRBV4-2 NA TRBJ2-7 once
TGTGCCAGCTCTCCTTCGCCGGGACTAGCGGGAGGGCCTCAGGACTTC CASSPSPGLAGGPQDF TRBV18 TRBD2 TRBJ2-7 NA
TGTGCCAGCAGCCCTCGGAACACTGAAGCTTTCTTT CASSPRNTEAFF TRBV16 NA TRBJ1-1 NA
TGTGCCAGCAGCGACGAAGCGGGACATGCCTCCTACGAGCAGTACTTC CASSDEAGHASYEQYF TRBV3-1/TRBV3-2 NA TRBJ2-7 few
TGTGCCAGCAGCTCCGGGACAGTAAGCACAGATACGCAGTATTTT CASSSGTVSTDTQYF TRBV5-8 TRBD1 TRBJ2-3 NA
TGTGCCACCAGCAGAGACTTGACAGGGACTAGCACCGGGGAGCTGTTTTTT CATSRDLTGTSTGELFF TRBV15 NA TRBJ2-2 NA
TGTGCCAGCAGCCAGGAATTGACAGGGAGCCAGTTCTTC CASSQELTGSQFF TRBV7-2 TRBD1 TRBJ2-1 NA
TGTGCCAGCAGTTTGACAGGGGAGAACACTGAAGCTTTCTTT CASSLTGENTEAFF TRBV28 TRBD1 TRBJ1-1 few
TGTGCCACCTCTTCGGCTAGCGTGTACGAGCAGTACTTC CATSSASVYEQYF TRBV2 NA TRBJ2-7 few
TGTGCCAGCACCGACTGGCCGAAATCCAACTATGGCTACACCTTC CASTDWPKSNYGYTF TRBV6-5 NA TRBJ1-2 NA
TGTGCCAGCAGCGTACTAACAGGTGGTGAGCAGTTCTTC CASSVLTGGEQFF TRBV9 NA TRBJ2-1 NA
TGTGCCAGCGGACTCCGGGACACCTATGAAAAACTGTTTTTT CASGLRDTYEKLFF TRBV28 NA TRBJ1-4 NA
TGTGCCAGCAGTGAATTGCAGGGGTATGGCTACACCTTC CASSELQGYGYTF TRBV2 NA TRBJ1-2 NA
TGTGCCAGCAGCGAGTCGACAGGGGCCATGAACACTGAAGCTTTCTTT CASSESTGAMNTEAFF TRBV5-5 TRBD1 TRBJ1-1 few